These 30 T cell receptor beta chains came from one sample sequenced in a study of blood T cell repertoires in COVID-19. TCRdb's copy holds only in-frame clones and misses some; the assay was immunoSEQ multiplex PCR. Of 97,000 or so clones listed, around 90% are singletons. Sequenced: peripheral blood. The receptors were gathered from a woman in her fifties or sixties with COVID-19, enrolled during active disease.

The chain links TRBV6-1 to TRBJ2-1; TRBD2 might be the D (6 bases). The CDR3 totals 15 residues. Germline lookup yields CDR1 MNHNS and CDR2 SASEGT. Trimming removed 2 bases at V and 8 bases at J, with 16 bases between. This chain's CDR3 is CASSEPGLLGDEQFF. CDR3 DNA sequence: TGTGCCAGCAGTGAACCGGGACTCCTCGGGGATGAGCAGTTCTTC.

The chain carries TRBV30 and TRBJ1-2, with D maybe TRBD1 (5 bases). The V gene lost 2 bases and the J gene lost 9 bases, with 13 bases spanning the gap. This CDR3 comprises 12 residues. Germline assignment: CDR1 GTSNPN and CDR2 SVGIG (reference sequence). As DNA, the CDR3 is TGTGCCTGGAGTAGGGGAGGGATGCGCTACACCTTC. It translates to CAWSRGGMRYTF.

The rearrangement joins TRBV7-3 to TRBJ2-5; TRBD2 matches at 10 bases. Germline CDR1 is SGHTA and CDR2 is FQGTGA. The ends lost 4 bases at V and 1 base at J; junction bases unmatched: 3. The CDR3 consists of 15 residues. The CDR3 sequence is CASSSIAGGQETQYF. CDR3 nucleotides: TGTGCCAGCAGCTCGATAGCGGGGGGCCAAGAGACCCAGTACTTC.

This chain joins TRBV15 and TRBJ2-5; TRBD1 matches at 8 bases. After removal of 0 bases from V and 5 bases from J, the junction contained 8 bases not matched to a gene. Germline V gene lookup returns CDR1 LNHNV and CDR2 YYDKDF (reference sequence). The CDR3 loop spans 16 amino acids. CDR3 in amino acids: CATSRDGQGALETQYF. CDR3 nucleotides: TGTGCCACCAGCAGAGATGGGCAGGGGGCCTTGGAGACCCAGTACTTC.

This rearrangement joins TRBV4-2 to TRBJ2-2, with TRBD2 matching 11 bases. CDR1 and CDR2 (germline): LGHNA, YNFKEQ. V lost 8 bases and J lost 7; bases outside the gene matches: 9. The CDR3 extends over 15 amino acids. The CDR3 nucleotides read TGTGCCAGCTCCCCGGGACTAGCGGACGACGGGGAGCTGTTTTTT. Translating gives CASSPGLADDGELFF.

Points on this clone: The same CDR3 also results from other DNA sequences found in this sample. The chain is built from TRBV9 and TRBJ1-6; D is possibly TRBD1 (5 bases). V was shortened by 0 bases and J by 5 bases, with 6 bases between the two germline ends. This CDR3 contains 14 residues. From germline, CDR1 is SGDLS and CDR2 YYNGEE. The CDR3 loop is CASSVGQNNSPLHF. The DNA for the CDR3 is TGTGCCAGCAGCGTAGGACAGAATAATTCACCCCTCCACTTT. The full variable domain, with the rest looked up from reference TRBV9 and TRBJ1-6, is DSGVTQTPKHLITATGQRVTLRCSPRSGDLSVYWYQQSLDQGLQFLIQYYNGEERAKGNILERFSAQQFPDLHSELNLSSLELGDSALYFCASSVGQNNSPLHFGNGTRLTVT.

V and J are TRBV7-2 and TRBJ2-3; 10 positions agree with TRBD2. This CDR3 has 15 amino acids. Germline trimming cut 1 base from V and 6 bases from J; bases unmatched to any gene: 4. Germline CDR1 SGHTA, CDR2 FQGNSA. Here the CDR3 DNA reads TGTGCCAGCAGCTTAGAGCGGGGGGGCCGGGATACGCAGTATTTT. It codes for CASSLERGGRDTQYF.

The chain employs TRBV24-1 and TRBJ1-1; a weak D match, TRBD1 (6 bases). Between the trimmed V and J ends, which lost 3 bases and 4 bases, there was a span of 17 bases. The CDR3 length is 16 residues. Germline V gene lookup returns CDR1 KGHDR and CDR2 SFDVKD. CDR3 DNA sequence: TGTGCCACCAGTGATCTAACAGGGAAAGACGGCACTGAAGCTTTCTTT. As protein: CATSDLTGKDGTEAFF.

The CDR3 region is CASSQTTSLPGTDTQYF. CDR3 in DNA: TGTGCCAGCAGCCAAACGACTAGCCTCCCAGGCACAGATACGCAGTATTTT. V gene TRBV3-1 (or the pseudogene TRBV3-2) combines with J gene TRBJ2-3; 7 bases map to TRBD2. The J segment lost 1 base and the V segment lost 2 bases, leaving 9 bases of the junction unmatched. CDR3 length equals 17 residues. Germline CDR1 is LGHDT and CDR2 is YNNKEL (reference sequence).

This clone appeared a few times. V and J are TRBV5-1 and TRBJ2-2, with unresolved D. The germline gives CDR1 SGHRS, CDR2 YFSETQ. Trimming took 3 bases from V and 5 from J, leaving 14 bases between them. This CDR3 comprises 15 residues. Written as DNA, the CDR3 is TGCGCCAGCAGCTCCACAGATAATTGGACCGGGGAGCTGTTTTTT. It specifies CASSSTDNWTGELFF.

The V gene is TRBV27, the J gene TRBJ2-5, with TRBD1 identical over 10 bases. Germline CDR1 MNHEY, CDR2 SMNVEV (reference sequence). The CDR3 loop spans 14 amino acids. With 6 bases clipped from V and 4 bases from J, the junction kept 5 bases outside the gene matches. The CDR3 sequence: CASRETGGRETQYF. As DNA, the CDR3 is TGTGCCAGCAGGGAGACAGGGGGCCGAGAGACCCAGTACTTC.

The V gene is TRBV4-2, the J gene TRBJ1-4; TRBD1 is a possible D gene (5 bases). Trimming removed 0 bases at V and 4 bases at J, with 15 bases between. Germline-derived CDR1 and CDR2 are LGHNA and YNFKEQ. The length of the CDR3 is 17 residues. The CDR3 is CASSQDTRQRHNEKLFF. For the CDR3, the DNA is TGTGCCAGCAGCCAAGATACTCGACAGAGACATAATGAAAAACTGTTTTTT.

V and J are TRBV3-1 (or the pseudogene TRBV3-2) and TRBJ2-2; a weak D match, TRBD2 (6 bases). CDR3 length: 15 amino acids. The ends were cut back, 3 bases at V and 1 base at J, with 9 bases in the middle. Germline V gives CDR1 LGHDT, CDR2 YNNKEL (reference sequence). The chain's CDR3 is CASSHGGRNTGELFF. CDR3 DNA sequence: TGTGCCAGCAGCCACGGGGGACGGAACACCGGGGAGCTGTTTTTT.

This chain joins TRBV6-2 or TRBV6-3 and TRBJ2-1; 13 bases are a match to TRBD2. This CDR3 is 16 amino acids long. The germline V gene encodes CDR1 MNHEY and CDR2 SVGEGT. After removal of 6 bases from V and 8 bases from J, the junction contained 10 bases not matched to a gene. This chain's CDR3 is CASSLTGTSGKYEQFF. The CDR3 region has the DNA TGTGCCAGCAGCCTAACCGGGACTAGCGGGAAATATGAGCAGTTCTTC.

The chain has TRBV30 and TRBJ1-2, with 8 bases aligning to TRBD1. The V and J ends lost 4 bases and 7 bases, in that order; junction bases with no gene match: 11. CDR3 length equals 14 residues. Germline assignment: CDR1 GTSNPN and CDR2 SVGIG (reference sequence). CDR3 loop: CAWKLSGQGGGYTF. The CDR3 DNA reads TGTGCCTGGAAACTAAGCGGACAGGGAGGTGGCTACACCTTC.

The rearrangement links TRBV6-5 to TRBJ1-6; 8 bases align to TRBD1. The CDR3 length is 15 residues. The ends lost 7 bases at V and 6 bases at J; junction bases unmatched: 8. CDR1 is MNHEY and CDR2 is SVGAGI in the germline V gene. CDR3 amino acids: CASNYRQGFNSPLHF. The DNA of the CDR3 is TGTGCCAGCAACTACAGACAGGGGTTTAATTCACCCCTCCACTTT.

The chain is built from TRBV7-3 and TRBJ1-1; unclear D gene. The CDR3 is 13 residues long. V lost 8 bases to trimming and J lost 3 bases, with 13 bases between them. Germline-derived CDR1 and CDR2 are SGHTA and FQGTGA. The CDR3 DNA follows: TGTGCCAGCGGCCAGGCTACCTACACTGAAGCTTTCTTT. Its protein is CASGQATYTEAFF.

This chain links TRBV5-4 with TRBJ2-5; 10 nucleotides agree with TRBD2. Germline assignment: CDR1 SGHNT and CDR2 YYREEE (reference sequence). Trimming removed 5 bases from V and 5 bases from J; junction bases left unmatched: 6. CDR3 length equals 14 residues. CDR3 protein: CASSNSGGQETQYF. Written as DNA, the CDR3 is TGTGCCAGCAGTAATAGCGGGGGGCAGGAGACCCAGTACTTC.

The chain recombines TRBV4-1 with TRBJ1-6; 10 bases are shared with TRBD1. The CDR3 runs 17 residues. V gave up 3 bases and J gave up 6 bases; unmatched junction bases: 8. Germline CDR1 MGHRA, CDR2 YSYEKL. In DNA, the CDR3 is TGCGCCAGCAGCCAGGAAATCCGGGACAGGGGTAATTCACCCCTCCACTTT. Its translation is CASSQEIRDRGNSPLHF.

The chain employs TRBV5-1 and TRBJ2-6; 12 nucleotides match TRBD1. Per the germline V gene, CDR1 is SGHRS and CDR2 is YFSETQ. V was clipped by 4 bases and J by 2 bases; unmatched bases: 4. The CDR3 covers 17 residues. For the CDR3, the DNA is TGCGCCAGCAGCCCCGGGACAGGGGGCGCTGGGGCCAACGTCCTGACTTTC. It yields the protein CASSPGTGGAGANVLTF.

The chain employs TRBV2 and TRBJ2-1, with 8 bases fitting TRBD2. The V gene's germline CDR1 is SNHLY and CDR2 FYNNEI. The V segment lost 4 bases and the J segment 7 bases; nucleotides outside the gene matches: 6. The CDR3 runs 14 residues. The CDR3 sequence is CASSVRGGRNEQFF. The CDR3 DNA reads TGTGCCAGCAGTGTCCGGGGGGGCCGGAATGAGCAGTTCTTC.

The chain links TRBV7-2 to TRBJ2-7; 9 bases agree with TRBD1. Germline CDR1 reads SGHTA; CDR2 reads FQGNSA. The CDR3 covers 15 residues. V gave up 2 bases and J gave up 5 bases; unmatched junction bases: 7. This CDR3 reads CASSLSGTGTHEQYF. The CDR3 DNA reads as TGTGCCAGCAGCTTATCCGGGACAGGGACCCACGAGCAGTACTTC.

This chain joins TRBV3-1 (or the pseudogene TRBV3-2) and TRBJ1-5, with D hard to call. V lost 0 bases, J lost 11 bases, and 17 bases lay in between. The CDR3 has 15 amino acids. In germline, CDR1 is LGHDT, CDR2 YNNKEL (reference sequence). CDR3 sequence reads: CASSQDPGPAVTQHF. The CDR3 nucleotides read TGTGCCAGCAGCCAAGATCCAGGTCCAGCCGTGACCCAGCATTTT.

The chain carries TRBV18 and TRBJ2-2, with 8 bases matching TRBD1. This CDR3 spans 16 amino acids. Per germline, CDR1 KGHSH and CDR2 LQKENI. The junction had 8 bases not matched to a gene; V was cut back by 4 bases and J by 4 bases. The CDR3 reads CASSLYDRGGTGELFF. Here the CDR3 DNA reads TGTGCCAGCTCACTATACGACAGGGGAGGCACCGGGGAGCTGTTTTTT.

The genes are TRBV7-2 and TRBJ1-4; D call uncertain. The CDR3 spans 14 residues. Germline loops: CDR1 SGHTA, CDR2 FQGNSA. V was trimmed by 5 bases and J by 6 bases, leaving 13 bases between them. CDR3 protein: CASSRREGHEKLFF. The DNA of the CDR3 is TGTGCCAGCAGCCGCCGGGAAGGGCATGAAAAACTGTTTTTT.

V and J are TRBV18 and TRBJ2-7; 8 bases align to TRBD1. The trim removed 3 bases at V and 6 bases at J, leaving 7 bases unmatched. Germline CDR1 is KGHSH and CDR2 is LQKENI. CDR3 length equals 14 residues. The CDR3 here is CASSPGQVSGEQYF. CDR3 in DNA: TGTGCCAGCTCACCGGGACAGGTCTCGGGCGAGCAGTACTTC. The whole variable domain, remainder taken from reference TRBV18 and TRBJ2-7, is NAGVMQNPRHLVRRRGQEARLRCSPMKGHSHVYWYRQLPEEGLKFMVYLQKENIIDESGMPKERFSAEFPKEGPSILRIQQVVRGDSAAYFCASSPGQVSGEQYFGPGTRLTVT.

The chain combines TRBV5-1 with TRBJ2-7, with 8 bases matching TRBD1. With 4 bases clipped from V and 3 bases from J, the junction kept 3 bases outside the gene matches. CDR1 and CDR2 (germline): SGHRS, YFSETQ. The CDR3 sequence is 13 residues long. Here the CDR3 DNA reads TGCGCCAGCAGCAAGGGACAGGTCTACGAGCAGTACTTC. This sequence encodes CASSKGQVYEQYF.

DNA for the CDR3: TGTGCCAGCAGCCCTAGCGGGGTGGTAGATACGCAGTATTTT. It codes for CASSPSGVVDTQYF. The rearrangement joins TRBV7-3 to TRBJ2-3, with TRBD2 matching 9 bases. V lost 5 bases and J lost 5; bases outside the gene matches: 5. This CDR3 has 14 amino acids. Germline V lookup: CDR1 SGHTA, CDR2 FQGTGA.

This clone was found a few times. V usage is TRBV7-2 and J usage is TRBJ1-2, with 8 bases matching TRBD1. The V segment lost 3 bases and the J segment 0 bases; nucleotides outside the gene matches: 3. From germline, CDR1 is SGHTA and CDR2 FQGNSA. This CDR3 spans 15 amino acids. The CDR3 DNA is TGTGCCAGCAGCTTGACAGGGGCCGCTAACTATGGCTACACCTTC. It is translated as CASSLTGAANYGYTF. Supplemented by reference TRBV7-2 and TRBJ1-2, the full variable domain reads GAGVSQSPSNKVTEKGKDVELRCDPISGHTALYWYRQSLGQGLEFLIYFQGNSAPDKSGLPSDRFSAERTGGSVSTLTIQRTQQEDSAVYLCASSLTGAANYGYTFGSGTRLTVV.

The chain is built from TRBV30 and TRBJ2-7, with 7 bases identical to TRBD1. The germline V gene has CDR1 GTSNPN and CDR2 SVGIG (reference sequence). The CDR3 has 16 amino acids. The V and J ends lost 7 bases and 2 bases, in that order; junction bases with no gene match: 17. CDR3 loop: CALGPRLTGRPYEQYF. CDR3 in DNA: TGTGCCTTAGGGCCCAGGCTGACAGGGCGTCCCTACGAGCAGTACTTC.